This entry is about one T cell receptor beta chain. These data originate in a study of blood T cell repertoires in COVID-19. Turning to the study itself: Sites across the United States, Italy and Spain contributed samples from acute and convalescent COVID-19.

Trimming stripped 4 bases from V and 3 bases from J, with 13 bases between. The CDR3 extends over 15 amino acids. Looked up from germline, CDR1 is GTSNPN and CDR2 is SVGIG (reference sequence). Clones were read by immunoSEQ multiplex PCR, and TCRdb kept only the in-frame ones, dropping some. The sample holds fewer than 250,000 clones, 88% seen once. The genes are TRBV30 and TRBJ2-6; no definite D call. The specimen was peripheral blood. The receptor was isolated from a human donor in a cohort sampled during active COVID-19. The CDR3 DNA is TGTGCCTGGAAAACCGCGTTACGTGGGGCCAACGTCCTGACTTTC. This sequence encodes CAWKTALRGANVLTF.